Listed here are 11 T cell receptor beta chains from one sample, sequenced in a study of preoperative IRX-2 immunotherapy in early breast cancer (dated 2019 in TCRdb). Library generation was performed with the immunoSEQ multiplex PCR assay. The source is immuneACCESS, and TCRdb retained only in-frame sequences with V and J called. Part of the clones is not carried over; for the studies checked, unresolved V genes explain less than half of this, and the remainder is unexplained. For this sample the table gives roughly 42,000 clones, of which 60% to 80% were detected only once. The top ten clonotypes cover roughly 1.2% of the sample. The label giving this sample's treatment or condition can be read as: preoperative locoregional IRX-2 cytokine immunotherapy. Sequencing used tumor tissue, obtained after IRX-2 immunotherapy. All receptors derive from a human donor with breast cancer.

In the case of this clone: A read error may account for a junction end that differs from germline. The DNA for the CDR3 is TGTGCCAGCAGCCACGGACAGGGGTTCGATACTAATTATGGCTACACCTTC. Protein product: CASSHGQGFDTNYGYTF. The chain joins TRBV6-8 to TRBJ1-2, with 9 bases lining up with TRBD1. This CDR3 has 17 residues. Per germline, CDR1 MNHGY and CDR2 SAAAGT.

The CDR3 region has the DNA TGCAGCGTTGAACGTCTGGGGACAGGGGGCACAGATACGCAGTATTTT. It translates to CSVERLGTGGTDTQYF. This chain links TRBV29-1 with TRBJ2-3; 10 bases fit TRBD1. With 2 bases clipped from V and 1 base from J, the junction kept 6 bases outside the gene matches. CDR1 SQVTM and CDR2 ANQGSEA come from the germline V gene. The CDR3 covers 16 residues.

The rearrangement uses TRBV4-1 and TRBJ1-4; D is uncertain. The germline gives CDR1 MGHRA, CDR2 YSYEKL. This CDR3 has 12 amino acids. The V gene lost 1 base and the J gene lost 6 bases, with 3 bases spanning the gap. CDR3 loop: CASSQAYEKLFF. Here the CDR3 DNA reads TGCGCCAGCAGCCAAGCCTATGAAAAACTGTTTTTT.

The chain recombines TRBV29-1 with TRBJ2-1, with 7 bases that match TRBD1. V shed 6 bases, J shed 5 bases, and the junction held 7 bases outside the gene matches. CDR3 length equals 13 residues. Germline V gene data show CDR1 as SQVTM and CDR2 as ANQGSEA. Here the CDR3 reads CSVHRDRNNEQFF. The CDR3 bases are TGCAGCGTGCACCGGGACAGAAACAATGAGCAGTTCTTC.

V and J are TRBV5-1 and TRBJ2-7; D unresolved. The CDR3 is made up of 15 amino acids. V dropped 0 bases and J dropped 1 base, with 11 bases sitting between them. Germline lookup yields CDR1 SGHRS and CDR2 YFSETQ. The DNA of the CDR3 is TGCGCCAGCAGCTTGGATTGGCGGAGTTCCTACGAGCAGTACTTC. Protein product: CASSLDWRSSYEQYF.

The CDR3 DNA reads as TGCGCCAGCAGCCACGGACAGGGTGGGACACTGTTTTTT. It yields the protein CASSHGQGGTLFF. The chain uses TRBV23-1 and TRBJ1-4; 8 bases line up with TRBD1. TRBV23-1 is flagged as an ORF with uncertain function. Germline trimming cut 6 bases from V and 13 bases from J; bases unmatched to any gene: 10. The CDR3 runs 13 residues.

The CDR3 is CASSLARSVGEQYF. The CDR3 nucleotides are TGTGCCAGCAGCTTGGCGAGATCTGTGGGCGAGCAGTACTTC. The chain is built from TRBV11-3 and TRBJ2-7; D not resolved. V dropped 3 bases and J dropped 6 bases, with 15 bases sitting between them. The germline gives CDR1 SGHNT, CDR2 YENEEA. CDR3 size: 14 residues.

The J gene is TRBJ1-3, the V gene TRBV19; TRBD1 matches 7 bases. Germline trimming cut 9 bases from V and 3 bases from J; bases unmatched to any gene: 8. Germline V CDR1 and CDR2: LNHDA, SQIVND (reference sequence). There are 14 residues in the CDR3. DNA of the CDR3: TGTGCCAGCGAGAACAGGGGTTATGGAAACACCATATATTTT. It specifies CASENRGYGNTIYF.

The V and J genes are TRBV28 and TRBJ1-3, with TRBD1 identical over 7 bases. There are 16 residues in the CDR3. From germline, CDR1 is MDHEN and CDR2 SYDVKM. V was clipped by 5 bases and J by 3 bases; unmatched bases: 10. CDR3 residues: CASSPGTVLSGNTIYF. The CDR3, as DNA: TGTGCCAGCAGTCCCGGGACAGTGTTAAGTGGAAACACCATATATTTT.

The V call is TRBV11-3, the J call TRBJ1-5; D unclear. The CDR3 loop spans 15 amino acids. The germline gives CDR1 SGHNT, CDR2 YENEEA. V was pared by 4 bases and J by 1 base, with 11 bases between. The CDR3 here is CASSSLSRSNQPQHF. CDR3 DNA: TGTGCCAGCAGCTCCCTAAGCAGGAGCAATCAGCCCCAGCATTTT.

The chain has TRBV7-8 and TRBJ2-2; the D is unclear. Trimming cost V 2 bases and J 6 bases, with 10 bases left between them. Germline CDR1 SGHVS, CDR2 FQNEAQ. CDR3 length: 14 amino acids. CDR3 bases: TGTGCCAGCAGCTTATTGGTTGATGCCGGGGAGCTGTTTTTT. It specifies CASSLLVDAGELFF.